These 5 T cell receptor beta chains were all obtained from the same sample, sequenced in a study of blood T cells in healthy people across ages (dated by TCRdb to the mid-2010s). Library generation was performed with 5' RACE. The listed sequencing device is Illumina HiSeq 2500. A second about 7 to 11 cycle PCR used a sample-barcoded 5' primer and a J-beta primer mix. The raw public data were reprocessed by TCRdb itself: fastp quality trimming at Q25, MiXCR clonotype calling, in-frame beta chains only. Every CDR3 protein is listed once, alongside the most common genes and DNA of its rows. The sample table contains hundreds of thousands of distinct CDR3 sequences; only one count was recorded for roughly 29% of them. Clones ranked in the top ten supply roughly 30% of the sample. Sequencing input: blood. The origin of the receptors is a woman in her 70s in good health.

This clonotype came up a few times. The gene calls are TRBV20-1 and TRBJ2-2; 7 bases agree with TRBD2. Per the germline V gene, CDR1 is DFQATT and CDR2 is SNEGSKA (reference sequence). This CDR3 region has 16 residues. V lost 0 bases, J lost 2 bases, and 6 bases stayed unmatched. The CDR3 loop is CSARDRPAGNTGELFF. CDR3 bases: TGCAGTGCTAGAGATCGGCCAGCGGGAAACACCGGGGAGCTGTTTTTT.

In this sample, this clonotype turned up many times. This chain uses TRBV28 with TRBJ2-5, with TRBD1 identical over 8 bases. The J call may be incorrect, as the DNA end agrees better with TRBJ2-7. Per the germline V gene, CDR1 is MDHEN and CDR2 is SYDVKM. The CDR3 length is 15 residues. CDR3 nucleotide sequence: TGTGCCAGCAGTTCCGACAGGGGCCCCGCTTACGAGCAGTACTTC. It encodes CASSSDRGPAYEQYF.

The chain uses TRBV24-1 and TRBJ1-2, with TRBD1 matching 8 bases. The CDR3 sequence is 15 residues long. Per the germline V gene, CDR1 is KGHDR and CDR2 is SFDVKD. The ends lost 6 bases at V and 3 bases at J; junction bases unmatched: 8. CDR3 nucleotides: TGTGCCACCAGTTATTCCAGGGGGCGCGACTATGGCTACACCTTC. Translated, it gives CATSYSRGRDYGYTF.

This chain uses TRBV18 with TRBJ1-2; D gene unclear. Trimming pared 3 bases from V and 3 bases from J, leaving 17 bases between. CDR3 size: 16 residues. Germline assignment: CDR1 KGHSH and CDR2 LQKENI. The CDR3, as DNA: TGTGCCAGCTCACCTTCAGGCGTAGATCCTTACTATGGCTACACCTTC. Protein product: CASSPSGVDPYYGYTF.

This clonotype was seen a few times. The chain links TRBV6-2 or TRBV6-3 to TRBJ2-3; no firm D call. Per the germline V gene, CDR1 is MNHEY and CDR2 is SVGEGT. The CDR3 length is 15 residues. Trimming took 3 bases from V and 0 from J, leaving 10 bases between them. The chain's CDR3 is CASSYRERSTDTQYF. The CDR3 DNA follows: TGTGCCAGCAGTTATCGTGAGCGAAGCACAGATACGCAGTATTTT.